This T cell receptor beta chain was recovered during a study of tumor and adjacent non-tumor tissue in lung cancer. The study's findings and limits: Significantly higher TCR diversity was found in tumor than normal lung.

Per the germline V gene, CDR1 is SQVTM and CDR2 is ANQGSEA. Deletions cut 8 bases from V and 7 bases from J, with 23 bases between. This CDR3 has 15 residues. A modified ARM-PCR protocol with three rounds of nested PCR amplified TCRbeta. TCRdb reanalysed the multiplex PCR reads using MiXCR and keeps one entry per CDR3 protein. The sample lists tens of thousands of distinct CDR3 sequences, nearly 70% occurring once. The template was RNA from unsorted bulk tissue. This non-tumor lung sample came from over 3 cm beyond the tumor edge. A word on this clonotype: The target antigen is unknown.

This sequence joins TRBV29-1 and TRBJ2-2; TRBD1 is a possible D gene (6 bases). Material: distant non-tumor lung tissue. The source is a woman between 45 and 65 years old with non-small cell lung cancer. In DNA, the CDR3 is TGCAGCACCACGGGGCCTAGGGGGAGTGGCGGGGAGCTGTTTTTT. Its translation is CSTTGPRGSGGELFF.